The subject of this entry is one T cell receptor beta chain. This sample is part of a study of blood T cell repertoires in COVID-19. Study overall: Collection of acute and convalescent COVID-19 samples took place in the United States, Italy and Spain. The cDNA or gDNA used as material had been derived from T cells, B-cell-depleted T cells, or PBMCs.

The CDR3 has 14 residues. Germline V lookup: CDR1 SGDLS, CDR2 YYNGEE. V was cut by 0 bases and J by 3 bases, with 10 bases left in between. In the original processing: Estimates of nucleated cell counts were drawn from the amplification of reference gene primers. Clones were sequenced by immunoSEQ multiplex PCR, and TCRdb holds only the in-frame ones, with some missing. D and trimming were read from the DNA, whereas the V and J calls and clone size are those reported in that table. The table has 200,000 to 250,000 clones, approximately 84% seen once. This sequence originates from a middle-aged man with active or convalescent COVID-19. The sequenced material came from peripheral blood. The chain recombines TRBV9 with TRBJ2-7; D might be TRBD1 (5 bases). The DNA for the CDR3 is TGTGCCAGCAGCGTAGATGACAGCCTCTACGAGCAGTACTTC. Its protein is CASSVDDSLYEQYF.